This T cell receptor (beta chain) emerged from a study of human T cells and chemical hapten exposure. Unique molecular identifiers were attached to individual cDNA molecules within the library. TCRdb recomputed calls from the RACE reads with MiXCR, one row per CDR3 protein. Of about 380,000 distinct CDR3 sequences detected, around 4.8% appear once; the ten largest clones hold around 2.3%. Regarding time point: patch test 1, 2 weeks after DPC sensitization. Treatment: therapeutic diphenylcyclopropenone sensitization with weekly scalp DPC. CDR1 and CDR2 (germline): SGHNT, YYREEE (reference sequence). With 4 bases removed from V and 1 base from J, the gap between germline ends came to 12 bases. This CDR3 comprises 14 residues.

The source of this sequence is a woman between 50 and 59 years old with alopecia areata. Some clones in this sample may be carry-over from other donors' samples. The gene calls are TRBV5-4 and TRBJ2-7, with D possibly matching TRBD1 (5 bases). The sample was whole blood, taken in connection with sensitization to the hapten diphenylcyclopropenone (DPC). CDR3 DNA sequence: TGTGCCAGCAGCGCCTCGACAGTTTCCTACGAGCAGTACTTC. Translation gives CASSASTVSYEQYF.